The 20 T cell receptor beta chains in this list originate from one sample, sequenced in a study of OX40 agonist ivuxolimab in advanced cancers. Sequencing used immunoSEQ multiplex PCR; TCRdb keeps in-frame clones, though not all of them. The sample carries around 95,000 clones, approximately 93% recorded once. The specimen comprised CD4+ or CD8+ T cells sorted from blood, sampled in a trial of the OX40 agonist ivuxolimab. Receptors were obtained from an adult with an advanced solid tumor such as melanoma, head and neck, liver or kidney cancer.

The chain joins TRBV30 to TRBJ1-5; 9 bases map to TRBD1. Germline assignment: CDR1 GTSNPN and CDR2 SVGIG (reference sequence). The CDR3 is 15 residues long. V lost 3 bases and J lost 5; bases outside the gene matches: 8. Written as DNA, the CDR3 is TGTGCCTGGAGGGACAGGGGTAGGGGAGATCAGCCCCAGCATTTT. Its translation is CAWRDRGRGDQPQHF.

The rearrangement links TRBV10-3 to TRBJ2-7, with 7 nucleotides matching TRBD2. Germline CDR1 reads ENHRY; CDR2 reads SYGVKD. V shed 0 bases and J 5 bases; nucleotides not matched to a gene: 4. This CDR3 spans 14 amino acids. CDR3 sequence: CAISESGGCHEQYF. The CDR3 DNA is TGTGCCATCAGTGAGTCGGGGGGGTGCCACGAGCAGTACTTC.

The rearrangement links TRBV2 to TRBJ2-6, with no clear D. The CDR3 length is 13 residues. CDR1 is SNHLY, CDR2 FYNNEI, per germline. V was trimmed by 4 bases and J by 1 base, leaving 2 bases between them. This CDR3 is CASSVSGANVLTF. CDR3 nucleotides: TGTGCCAGCAGTGTGTCTGGGGCCAACGTCCTGACTTTC.

This chain connects TRBV6-5 to TRBJ2-3; D ambiguous. This CDR3 comprises 11 residues. The germline V gene encodes CDR1 MNHEY and CDR2 SVGAGI. V was shortened by 6 bases and J by 7 bases, with 8 bases between the two germline ends. CDR3 region: CASRAQYTQYF. Written as DNA, the CDR3 is TGTGCCAGCAGGGCCCAGTATACGCAGTATTTT.

This clone showed up just once. The V and J genes are TRBV19 and TRBJ1-1; D gene unclear. CDR1 is LNHDA and CDR2 is SQIVND in the germline V gene (reference sequence). The V end lost 8 bases, the J end lost 0 bases, and 16 bases lay between the germline ends. This CDR3 has 15 amino acids. The CDR3 DNA reads TGTGCCAGTGGGAAAAGGGATTCCATGAACACTGAAGCTTTCTTT. Residues: CASGKRDSMNTEAFF.

J is TRBJ1-1 and V is TRBV5-4, with D perhaps matching TRBD1 (6 bases). Germline CDR1 SGHNT, CDR2 YYREEE (reference sequence). Trimming removed 4 bases at V and 3 bases at J, with 13 bases between. The CDR3 covers 14 residues. CDR3 in amino acids: CASSQLDRHTEAFF. The CDR3 DNA is TGTGCCAGCAGCCAATTGGACAGACACACTGAAGCTTTCTTT.

The rearrangement links TRBV7-2 to TRBJ2-3; the match to TRBD2 covers 8 bases. In germline, CDR1 is SGHTA, CDR2 FQGNSA. The CDR3 has 15 amino acids. The trim removed 6 bases at V and 5 bases at J, leaving 10 bases unmatched. CDR3 DNA: TGTGCCAGCAGGGAGAGCGGGAGCGAGGGAGATACGCAGTATTTT. Amino acids: CASRESGSEGDTQYF.

This clone was recorded only once. V usage is TRBV19 and J usage is TRBJ1-2; a weak D match, TRBD1 (5 bases). The germline V and J ends were trimmed by 7 bases and 4 bases, with 13 bases remaining between them. Germline V gene lookup returns CDR1 LNHDA and CDR2 SQIVND (reference sequence). This CDR3 has 13 amino acids. CDR3: CASMTGGGYGYTF. The CDR3 DNA follows: TGTGCCAGTATGACGGGGGGTGGCTATGGCTACACCTTC.

This clone was observed a single time. J is TRBJ1-1 and V is TRBV9; TRBD1 agrees at 8 bases. Germline V gives CDR1 SGDLS, CDR2 YYNGEE. V dropped 2 bases and J dropped 5; count of bases not matched to a gene: 8. The CDR3 covers 15 residues. The CDR3: CASSVMTGEGTEAFF. CDR3 DNA sequence: TGTGCCAGCAGCGTCATGACAGGGGAGGGAACTGAAGCTTTCTTT.

V is TRBV29-1 and J is TRBJ2-1; D might be TRBD1 (7 bases). CDR1 is SQVTM, CDR2 ANQGSEA, per germline. Trimming took off 0 bases at V and 8 bases at J, with 17 bases between the two ends. This CDR3 spans 15 amino acids. CDR3 bases: TGCAGCGTTGAAGAGACTAGGGGGCGACTGGATGAGCAGTTCTTC. Protein sequence: CSVEETRGRLDEQFF.

The count of this clone is one. This chain uses TRBV15 with TRBJ2-5; D remains ambiguous. V lost 0 bases and J 2 bases, leaving 1 base between the germline ends. The CDR3 consists of 12 residues. Per the germline V gene, CDR1 is LNHNV and CDR2 is YYDKDF (reference sequence). CDR3 loop: CATSRDQETQYF. CDR3 sequence (DNA): TGTGCCACCAGCAGAGATCAAGAGACCCAGTACTTC.

The chain employs TRBV5-1 and TRBJ2-3; D gene ambiguous. V lost 5 bases and J 7 bases, leaving 11 bases between the germline ends. This CDR3 comprises 12 residues. CDR1 and CDR2 from the germline V gene are SGHRS and YFSETQ. Here the CDR3 DNA reads TGCGCCAGCAGGTTTGGTCGCAATACGCAGTATTTT. Its translation is CASRFGRNTQYF.

V usage is TRBV5-1 and J usage is TRBJ1-5; D perhaps matches TRBD1 (5 bases). The V end lost 0 bases, the J end lost 7 bases, and 11 bases lay between the germline ends. Germline V gene sequence: CDR1 SGHRS, CDR2 YFSETQ. The CDR3 extends over 14 amino acids. CDR3 region: CASSLGARGQPQHF. The CDR3, as DNA: TGCGCCAGCAGCTTGGGAGCCCGGGGGCAGCCCCAGCATTTT.

The gene calls are TRBV18 and TRBJ1-5, with D perhaps matching TRBD1 (5 bases). This CDR3 region has 15 residues. V was trimmed by 2 bases and J by 1 base, leaving 9 bases between them. Germline-derived CDR1 and CDR2 are KGHSH and LQKENI. The chain's CDR3 is CASSPSGPSNQPQHF. CDR3 coding DNA: TGTGCCAGCTCACCATCGGGACCAAGCAATCAGCCCCAGCATTTT. Based on the CDR3 plus reference TRBV18 and TRBJ1-5, the full variable domain is NAGVMQNPRHLVRRRGQEARLRCSPMKGHSHVYWYRQLPEEGLKFMVYLQKENIIDESGMPKERFSAEFPKEGPSILRIQQVVRGDSAAYFCASSPSGPSNQPQHFGDGTRLSIL.

The chain is built from TRBV10-3 and TRBJ1-3, with D hard to call. V lost 2 bases, J lost 0 bases, and 5 bases lay in between. The germline gives CDR1 ENHRY, CDR2 SYGVKD. The CDR3 sequence is 14 residues long. The CDR3 region is CAISERFSGNTIYF. Written as DNA, the CDR3 is TGTGCCATCAGTGAGCGGTTCTCTGGAAACACCATATATTTT.

This chain connects TRBV5-6 to TRBJ2-2; tentatively, D is TRBD1 (5 bases). CDR3 length equals 14 residues. Germline lookup yields CDR1 SGHDT and CDR2 YYEEEE. V was clipped by 2 bases and J by 7 bases, with 12 bases between them. This chain's CDR3 is CASSFSGSGGELFF. The CDR3 DNA reads TGTGCCAGCAGCTTCTCAGGGTCTGGCGGGGAGCTGTTTTTT.

The chain joins TRBV7-2 to TRBJ1-2; D is perhaps TRBD1 (6 bases). Germline CDR1 reads SGHTA; CDR2 reads FQGNSA. Deletions cut 5 bases from V and 6 bases from J, with 16 bases between. The CDR3 runs to 14 residues. CDR3 in amino acids: CASSPRGGRHGYTF. The CDR3 region has the DNA TGTGCCAGCAGCCCTAGGGGGGGGCGGCATGGCTACACCTTC.

The gene calls are TRBV5-4 and TRBJ1-3; D remains ambiguous. The germline V gene encodes CDR1 SGHNT and CDR2 YYREEE (reference sequence). Trimming left V 4 bases short and J 0 bases short, with 11 bases between. This CDR3 has 15 residues. This CDR3 reads CASSPNTRSGNTIYF. The CDR3 region has the DNA TGTGCCAGCAGCCCGAACACGCGCTCTGGAAACACCATATATTTT.

The rearrangement links TRBV28 to TRBJ2-3, with 7 bases matching TRBD2. Per germline, CDR1 MDHEN and CDR2 SYDVKM. The V gene end was trimmed by 6 bases and the J gene end by 5 bases; junction bases not matched to a gene: 17. This CDR3 spans 17 amino acids. The DNA for the CDR3 is TGTGCCAGCAGCCTAAGAGGGAGGGCCGAGGTTGGAGATACGCAGTATTTT. Translation: CASSLRGRAEVGDTQYF.

This clone was picked up a small number of times. The chain joins TRBV4-1 to TRBJ1-5, with a tentative D call TRBD1 (5 bases). The V and J ends lost 8 bases and 6 bases respectively, with 11 bases between them. The CDR3 covers 12 residues. CDR1 and CDR2 from the germline V gene are MGHRA and YSYEKL. The CDR3 DNA sequence: TGCGCCAGCGGGACCTTGCGTCAGCCCCAGCATTTT. It translates to CASGTLRQPQHF.